The 19 T cell receptor beta chains presented below share a single source sample, sequenced in a study of T cell responses to AZD1222 COVID-19 vaccine. Clones were sequenced by immunoSEQ multiplex PCR, and TCRdb holds only the in-frame ones, with some missing. The sample consists of more than 50,000 clones, about 87% of them appearing once. Specimen: peripheral blood, collected on day 0 of AZD1222 vaccination. These receptors all come from an adult in good health.

The chain has TRBV7-9 and TRBJ2-2; 8 bases agree with TRBD1. The CDR3 runs 15 residues. Germline V lookup: CDR1 SEHNR, CDR2 FQNEAQ (reference sequence). Unmatched junction bases numbered 6, after V lost 4 bases and J lost 5 bases. The CDR3 nucleotides are TGTGCCAGCAGCTCCTGGACAGGGATGACCGGGGAGCTGTTTTTT. The encoded protein is CASSSWTGMTGELFF.

The gene calls are TRBV12-5 and TRBJ1-5; D unclear. V shed 6 bases and J shed 0 bases, with 9 bases lying between them. This CDR3 is built from 14 residues. Germline V gene lookup returns CDR1 LGHNT and CDR2 FRNRAP. CDR3 DNA sequence: TGTGCTAGTGGCCTTGAATATAGCAATCAGCCCCAGCATTTT. It encodes CASGLEYSNQPQHF.

This clone was found a few times. The V gene is TRBV2, the J gene TRBJ1-2; D remains unclear. CDR1 SNHLY and CDR2 FYNNEI come from the germline V gene. The CDR3 length is 13 residues. V was shortened by 2 bases and J by 1 base, with 5 bases between the two germline ends. CDR3 sequence reads: CASSERINYGYTF. Written as DNA, the CDR3 is TGTGCCAGCAGTGAAAGGATTAACTATGGCTACACCTTC. Full variable domain (missing parts from reference TRBV2 and TRBJ1-2): EPEVTQTPSHQVTQMGQEVILRCVPISNHLYFYWYRQILGQKVEFLVSFYNNEISEKSEIFDDQFSVERPDGSNFTLKIRSTKLEDSAMYFCASSERINYGYTFGSGTRLTVV.

The V call is TRBV3-1 (or the pseudogene TRBV3-2), the J call TRBJ1-6, with no clear D. Looked up from germline, CDR1 is LGHDT and CDR2 is YNNKEL (reference sequence). V was pared by 3 bases and J by 0 bases, with 9 bases between. The CDR3 contains 16 residues. CDR3 bases: TGTGCCAGCAGCCATTGGGGAAGCTCCTATAATTCACCCCTCCACTTT. Amino acids: CASSHWGSSYNSPLHF.

The sample holds a few counts of this clone. The chain employs TRBV29-1 and TRBJ1-5, with D unclear. The germline V and J ends were trimmed by 4 bases and 2 bases, with 9 bases remaining between them. There are 13 residues in the CDR3. CDR1 and CDR2 (germline): SQVTM, ANQGSEA. CDR3 in amino acids: CSVAHGGNQPQHF. The CDR3 DNA reads as TGCAGCGTTGCGCATGGGGGCAATCAGCCCCAGCATTTT. Full variable domain (rest looked up from reference TRBV29-1 and TRBJ1-5): SAVISQKPSRDICQRGTSLTIQCQVDSQVTMMFWYRQQPGQSLTLIATANQGSEATYESGFVIDKFPISRPNLTFSTLTVSNMSPEDSSIYLCSVAHGGNQPQHFGDGTRLSIL.

The chain employs TRBV3-1 (or the pseudogene TRBV3-2) and TRBJ2-2; the D is unclear. Per the germline V gene, CDR1 is LGHDT and CDR2 is YNNKEL (reference sequence). The CDR3 length is 12 residues. Trimming cost V 2 bases and J 7 bases, with 5 bases left between them. CDR3 amino acids: CASSQSLGELFF. As DNA, the CDR3 is TGTGCCAGCAGCCAAAGTCTCGGGGAGCTGTTTTTT.

The chain uses TRBV2 and TRBJ2-4; 14 bases are a match to TRBD2. The length of the CDR3 is 20 residues. V shed 2 bases, J shed 0 bases, and the junction held 9 bases outside the gene matches. Germline V gene data show CDR1 as SNHLY and CDR2 as FYNNEI. The DNA for the CDR3 is TGTGCCAGCAGTGAAAGTGGGGGACTAGCGGGAGAACTAGCCAAAAACATTCAGTACTTC. Translation: CASSESGGLAGELAKNIQYF.

The gene calls are TRBV6-5 and TRBJ2-2, with D possibly matching TRBD2 (5 bases). V was pared by 2 bases and J by 8 bases, with 6 bases between. The germline V gene encodes CDR1 MNHEY and CDR2 SVGAGI. CDR3 length: 12 residues. The CDR3 region has the DNA TGTGCCAGCAGTTACCCGGGGGGGGAGCTGTTTTTT. Translated, it gives CASSYPGGELFF.

The rearrangement joins TRBV9 to TRBJ1-6; D call uncertain. The CDR3 contains 17 residues. Trimming stripped 0 bases from V and 0 bases from J, with 10 bases between. Germline V gives CDR1 SGDLS, CDR2 YYNGEE. The CDR3 is CASSVDDTSSYNSPLHF. The CDR3, as DNA: TGTGCCAGCAGCGTAGATGACACGAGCTCCTATAATTCACCCCTCCACTTT.

The table lists this clone with a count of one. The chain is built from TRBV6-4 and TRBJ2-3; 10 nucleotides match TRBD1. Per germline, CDR1 MRHNA and CDR2 SNTAGT. This CDR3 has 15 residues. The junction had 0 bases not matched to a gene; V was cut back by 2 bases and J by 1 base. Here the CDR3 reads CASSDGTGGTDTQYF. The CDR3 DNA reads TGTGCCAGCAGTGACGGGACAGGGGGCACAGATACGCAGTATTTT.

This rearrangement joins TRBV5-4 to TRBJ1-2; D not certain. Germline V lookup: CDR1 SGHNT, CDR2 YYREEE (reference sequence). V shed 3 bases and J shed 3 bases, with 12 bases lying between them. The CDR3 sequence is 14 residues long. In DNA, the CDR3 is TGTGCCAGCAGCTCAAGCGGCACATACTATGGCTACACCTTC. Its translation: CASSSSGTYYGYTF.

The chain links TRBV24-1 to TRBJ1-3, with D unclear. V lost 3 bases to trimming and J lost 4 bases, with 6 bases between them. The CDR3 contains 13 residues. Germline CDR1 is KGHDR and CDR2 is SFDVKD. The CDR3 DNA follows: TGTGCCACCAGTGATCACCTAGGAAACACCATATATTTT. This gives the protein CATSDHLGNTIYF.

V usage is TRBV6-5 and J usage is TRBJ1-2, with 8 bases aligning to TRBD1. Trimming removed 4 bases from V and 4 bases from J; junction bases left unmatched: 5. Looked up from germline, CDR1 is MNHEY and CDR2 is SVGAGI. CDR3 length: 14 residues. CDR3 in amino acids: CASSFGQGFYGYTF. In DNA, the CDR3 is TGTGCCAGCAGTTTTGGACAGGGTTTCTATGGCTACACCTTC.

This chain's CDR3 is CASSLSGGQTNSPLHF. In DNA form, the CDR3 reads TGTGCCAGCAGCTTAAGCGGTGGCCAAACTAATTCACCCCTCCACTTT. The rearrangement uses TRBV7-9 and TRBJ1-6; D unresolved. The CDR3 is 16 residues long. Germline V gene sequence: CDR1 SEHNR, CDR2 FQNEAQ (reference sequence). The V gene lost 2 bases and the J gene lost 6 bases, with 14 bases spanning the gap.

The V call is TRBV18, the J call TRBJ1-1; TRBD1 might be the D (6 bases). CDR1 and CDR2 from the germline V gene are KGHSH and LQKENI. The CDR3 loop spans 15 amino acids. V dropped 2 bases and J dropped 7 bases, with 17 bases sitting between them. The CDR3 sequence is CASSPGLVGRGEAFF. In DNA form, the CDR3 reads TGTGCCAGCTCACCAGGACTGGTAGGCAGGGGTGAAGCTTTCTTT.

This chain links TRBV27 with TRBJ1-2, with 9 bases fitting TRBD1. V was pared by 10 bases and J by 8 bases, with 5 bases of the junction left unmatched. Germline values: CDR1 MNHEY, CDR2 SMNVEV (reference sequence). This CDR3 has 11 residues. The CDR3 DNA reads as TGTGCCAACGGGACAGGGTTAGGCTACACCTTC. Its protein is CANGTGLGYTF.

This chain uses TRBV6-5 with TRBJ1-3; D uncertain. This CDR3 spans 13 amino acids. Trimming removed 7 bases from V and 4 bases from J, with 11 bases in between. CDR1 is MNHEY, CDR2 SVGAGI, per germline. Here the CDR3 reads CASNEVEGNTIYF. Here the CDR3 DNA reads TGTGCCAGCAACGAGGTTGAAGGAAACACCATATATTTT.

This clone was seen more than once but under ten times. The chain couples TRBV7-9 to TRBJ1-2; possible D gene TRBD1, 5 bases. Trimming stripped 6 bases from V and 5 bases from J, with 10 bases between. Germline V CDR1 and CDR2: SEHNR, FQNEAQ (reference sequence). The CDR3 extends over 12 amino acids. The CDR3 loop reads CASRGAVYGYTF. The CDR3 DNA follows: TGTGCCAGCAGAGGGGCTGTGTATGGCTACACCTTC.

The chain carries TRBV6-6 and TRBJ1-3; D is perhaps TRBD1 (5 bases). Germline V gives CDR1 MNHNY, CDR2 SVGAGI (reference sequence). V lost 8 bases to trimming and J lost 8 bases, with 19 bases between them. This CDR3 has 14 residues. The CDR3 here is CASLRDGIGDTIYF. In DNA, the CDR3 is TGTGCCAGCCTTAGGGACGGTATAGGGGACACCATATATTTT.